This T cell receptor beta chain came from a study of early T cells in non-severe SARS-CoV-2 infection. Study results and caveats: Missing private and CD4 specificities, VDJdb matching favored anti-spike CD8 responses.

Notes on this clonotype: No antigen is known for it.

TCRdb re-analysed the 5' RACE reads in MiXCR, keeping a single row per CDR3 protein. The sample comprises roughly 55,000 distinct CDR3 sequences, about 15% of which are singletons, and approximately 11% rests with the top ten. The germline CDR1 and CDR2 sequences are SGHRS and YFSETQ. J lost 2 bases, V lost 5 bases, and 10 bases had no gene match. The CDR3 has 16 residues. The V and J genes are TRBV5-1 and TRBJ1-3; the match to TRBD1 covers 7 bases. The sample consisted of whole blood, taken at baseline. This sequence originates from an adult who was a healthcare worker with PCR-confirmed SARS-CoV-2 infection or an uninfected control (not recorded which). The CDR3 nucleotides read TGCGCCAGCAGACCGCACGACAGGGTAGCTGGAAACACCATATATTTT. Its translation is CASRPHDRVAGNTIYF.